This T cell receptor beta chain was retrieved from a study of T cell responses to AZD1222 COVID-19 vaccine. Germline V gives CDR1 SEHNR, CDR2 FQNEAQ (reference sequence). V gave up 1 base and J gave up 8 bases, with 8 bases separating them. The CDR3 length is 12 residues. This clone was seen once. The antigen is not known. Study observations and caveats: It should be noted that donors were predominantly white British and more often female, and clonal diversity was possibly underestimated.

Clones were read by immunoSEQ multiplex PCR, and TCRdb kept only the in-frame ones, dropping some. Of about 140,000 clones listed, over 75% were seen once; the top ten hold roughly 1.7%. This chain joins TRBV7-9 and TRBJ1-2, with D unresolved. The sequenced sample was peripheral blood, obtained on day 0 of AZD1222 vaccination. The sequence was collected from an adult in good health. CDR3: CASSLGVGGYTF. For the CDR3, the DNA is TGTGCCAGCAGCTTAGGGGTCGGCGGCTACACCTTC.